The clone carrying this T cell receptor (beta chain) came up many times. This specimen belongs to a study of regulatory T cells in long-lasting Graves disease. The time point is: newly diagnosed GD, antithyroid drugs for less than 3 months. After RNA was extracted from PBMCs, the TCR library was made from it. Each patient gave approximately 9 milliliters of EDTA-anticoagulated peripheral blood. Researchers made TCR beta libraries by using iRepertoire HTBI primers and running Arm-PCR on CDR3 regions. TCRdb processed the multiplex PCR reads anew with MiXCR; each CDR3 protein has one entry. Of hundreds of thousands of distinct CDR3 sequences detected, 16% appear once; the ten largest clones hold more than 15%. The CDR3 contains 12 residues. The germline V gene has CDR1 SGHTA and CDR2 FQGNSA. V shed 5 bases and J shed 12 bases, with 14 bases lying between them. This same sample was also part of a study on T cells in Graves' hyperthyroidism and ophthalmopathy.

The V gene is TRBV7-2, the J gene TRBJ1-5; no firm D call. The sample in question was peripheral blood mononuclear cells (PBMCs), obtained at new diagnosis, from a patient treated with antithyroid drugs. The sequence was collected from a woman in her twenties or thirties with Graves disease. CDR3 in amino acids: CASSDPSPNQHF. CDR3 nucleotides: TGTGCCAGCAGCGACCCTAGCCCCAACCAGCATTTT.